Shown below are 27 T cell receptor beta chains from a single sample sequenced in a study of a mutant IDH1 vaccine in newly diagnosed glioma. Their cognate antigens are unknown. Produced via immunoSEQ multiplex PCR; TCRdb's table is partial and in-frame only. This table has roughly 70,000 clones, approximately 84% appearing once. The time point here: week 11, during vaccination. The study gave 300 ug of mutant IDH1 20-mer peptide per vaccine dose, with topical imiquimod. Sequencing used PBMCs, obtained from a glioma patient whose treatment included an IDH1 peptide vaccine. These receptors were obtained from a woman aged 50 to 65 with glioma.

This chain connects TRBV5-4 to TRBJ1-5; the D gene is possibly TRBD1 (5 bases). This CDR3 comprises 16 residues. Germline V lookup: CDR1 SGHNT, CDR2 YYREEE (reference sequence). Trimming took off 0 bases at V and 1 base at J, with 11 bases between the two ends. Here the CDR3 reads CASSLDGGRSNQPQHF. DNA for the CDR3: TGTGCCAGCAGCTTGGACGGGGGTCGGAGCAATCAGCCCCAGCATTTT.

The chain employs TRBV5-1 and TRBJ1-4, with D hard to call. Looked up from germline, CDR1 is SGHRS and CDR2 is YFSETQ. Trimming cost V 0 bases and J 3 bases, with 6 bases left between them. This CDR3 comprises 14 residues. The CDR3 sequence: CASSLGQPNEKLFF. The CDR3 DNA sequence: TGCGCCAGCAGCTTGGGTCAGCCTAATGAAAAACTGTTTTTT.

V is TRBV6-1 and J is TRBJ1-5; TRBD1 agrees at 7 bases. J gave up 7 bases and V 2 bases, and 14 bases lay outside the gene matches. Germline-derived CDR1 and CDR2 are MNHNS and SASEGT. The CDR3 is 17 residues long. In DNA form, the CDR3 reads TGTGCCAGCAGTGAAAATAGGAACAGGGGCGGGTCACAGCCCCAGCATTTT. It specifies CASSENRNRGGSQPQHF.

The rearrangement uses TRBV13 and TRBJ2-1; D gene ambiguous. The CDR3 runs to 14 residues. The germline V and J ends were trimmed by 5 bases and 7 bases, with 15 bases remaining between them. Germline lookup yields CDR1 PRHDT and CDR2 FYEKMQ (reference sequence). The CDR3 DNA follows: TGTGCCAGCAGCATATACCTCGGGCCAAATGAGCAGTTCTTC. It translates to CASSIYLGPNEQFF.

The chain is built from TRBV6-1 and TRBJ2-2; 8 bases match TRBD2. The V and J ends lost 4 bases and 2 bases, in that order; junction bases with no gene match: 6. Germline V gives CDR1 MNHNS, CDR2 SASEGT. The CDR3 is 16 residues long. CDR3 in amino acids: CASSASGGLNTGELFF. The DNA for the CDR3 is TGTGCCAGCAGTGCATCGGGGGGGCTAAACACCGGGGAGCTGTTTTTT.

J is TRBJ2-1 and V is TRBV6-5, with TRBD2 identical over 10 bases. This CDR3 region has 14 residues. The V gene end was trimmed by 6 bases and the J gene end by 6 bases; junction bases not matched to a gene: 5. CDR1 MNHEY and CDR2 SVGAGI come from the germline V gene. The DNA for the CDR3 is TGTGCCAGCAGAGAGCGGGGGGGGTTCAATGAGCAGTTCTTC. Translated, it gives CASRERGGFNEQFF.

J is TRBJ2-2 and V is TRBV9; D is perhaps TRBD2 (5 bases). Germline loops: CDR1 SGDLS, CDR2 YYNGEE. The CDR3 runs to 13 residues. With 5 bases removed from V and 3 bases from J, the gap between germline ends came to 8 bases. The CDR3: CASRLAHTGELFF. In DNA, the CDR3 is TGTGCCAGCAGGCTAGCCCACACCGGGGAGCTGTTTTTT.

This chain connects TRBV2 to TRBJ2-1, with D tentatively TRBD1 (6 bases). The CDR3 length is 13 residues. Trimming took 3 bases from V and 7 from J, leaving 10 bases between them. Germline V lookup: CDR1 SNHLY, CDR2 FYNNEI. CDR3 residues: CASSESGENEQFF. DNA for the CDR3: TGTGCCAGCAGTGAGTCAGGGGAGAATGAGCAGTTCTTC.

This clone was detected once. V gene TRBV7-2 combines with J gene TRBJ1-4; weak D call: TRBD1 (6 bases). CDR3 length: 15 amino acids. Trimming removed 1 base from V and 1 base from J, with 7 bases in between. Germline CDR1 and CDR2: SGHTA and FQGNSA. CDR3 protein: CASSLVGGTNEKLFF. The CDR3 DNA follows: TGTGCCAGCAGCTTAGTAGGGGGAACTAATGAAAAACTGTTTTTT.

This clone was seen a single time. The chain is built from TRBV19 and TRBJ1-5; 7 bases are shared with TRBD1. The CDR3 is 17 amino acids. Losses at the gene ends were 2 bases for V and 0 bases for J; bases not matched to a gene: 7. Germline V gene sequence: CDR1 LNHDA, CDR2 SQIVND (reference sequence). The CDR3 spells CASSITSGGPSNQPQHF. CDR3 DNA sequence: TGTGCCAGTAGTATAACCTCAGGGGGGCCTAGCAATCAGCCCCAGCATTTT.

This sequence joins TRBV7-2 and TRBJ2-2, with D unresolved. Trimming stripped 7 bases from V and 6 bases from J, with 12 bases between. CDR3 length: 13 amino acids. From germline, CDR1 is SGHTA and CDR2 FQGNSA. The DNA of the CDR3 is TGTGCCAGCACCCCACTACACGCCGGGGAGCTGTTTTTT. It encodes CASTPLHAGELFF.

The chain uses TRBV27 and TRBJ2-1, with unresolved D. This CDR3 has 12 amino acids. CDR1 is MNHEY, CDR2 SMNVEV, per germline (reference sequence). The V gene lost 3 bases and the J gene lost 9 bases, with 9 bases spanning the gap. The CDR3 loop is CASSFPGVEQFF. The CDR3 DNA reads TGTGCCAGCAGTTTTCCAGGCGTTGAGCAGTTCTTC.

The chain recombines TRBV10-1 with TRBJ1-1, with TRBD1 identical over 9 bases. CDR3 length: 13 amino acids. Germline V lookup: CDR1 WNHNN, CDR2 SYGVQD (reference sequence). V gave up 6 bases and J gave up 6 bases; unmatched junction bases: 5. CDR3 amino acids: CASRGQGKAEAFF. CDR3 bases: TGCGCCAGCAGGGGACAGGGCAAGGCTGAAGCTTTCTTT.

The CDR3 spells CSAGKDTEAFF. The CDR3 DNA follows: TGCAGCGCCGGGAAGGACACTGAAGCTTTCTTT. The genes are TRBV29-1 and TRBJ1-1, with D unclear. The germline gives CDR1 SQVTM, CDR2 ANQGSEA. The CDR3 extends over 11 amino acids. The ends were cut back, 7 bases at V and 3 bases at J, with 9 bases in the middle.

The V gene is TRBV10-3, the J gene TRBJ2-3; D is ambiguous. The germline V and J ends were trimmed by 0 bases and 8 bases, with 12 bases remaining between them. The length of the CDR3 is 14 residues. The germline V gene encodes CDR1 ENHRY and CDR2 SYGVKD. The CDR3 is CAISESIVVSTQYF. The CDR3 DNA sequence: TGTGCCATCAGTGAGTCGATAGTGGTTAGTACGCAGTATTTT.

The V and J genes are TRBV28 and TRBJ2-5; D is unresolved. The germline V gene has CDR1 MDHEN and CDR2 SYDVKM. With 6 bases removed from V and 5 bases from J, the gap between germline ends came to 4 bases. CDR3 length: 10 amino acids. CDR3 coding DNA: TGTGCCAGCAGACGGGAGACCCAGTACTTC. Translation gives CASRRETQYF.

V usage is TRBV15 and J usage is TRBJ1-1; D not certain. Per germline, CDR1 LNHNV and CDR2 YYDKDF (reference sequence). The CDR3 is 14 amino acids. V lost 0 bases to trimming and J lost 2 bases, with 7 bases between them. The CDR3 protein is CATSRDPPNTEAFF. Here the CDR3 DNA reads TGTGCCACCAGCAGAGATCCGCCAAACACTGAAGCTTTCTTT.

Here the CDR3 DNA reads TGTGCCAGCAGCCTGGGACAGGGTAGCAATCAGCCCCAGCATTTT. Its protein is CASSLGQGSNQPQHF. V gene TRBV7-2 combines with J gene TRBJ1-5; 9 bases are a match to TRBD1. This CDR3 is 15 amino acids long. Germline CDR1 is SGHTA and CDR2 is FQGNSA. After removal of 5 bases from V and 0 bases from J, the junction contained 2 bases not matched to a gene.

V is TRBV18 and J is TRBJ1-1; the D gene is possibly TRBD1 (6 bases). Trimming took 4 bases from V and 0 from J, leaving 18 bases between them. The CDR3 loop spans 17 amino acids. CDR1 and CDR2 from the germline V gene are KGHSH and LQKENI. CDR3 protein: CASSQQGAPGLNTEAFF. The CDR3 coding sequence is TGTGCCAGCTCACAACAGGGAGCCCCAGGTTTGAACACTGAAGCTTTCTTT.

V gene TRBV2 combines with J gene TRBJ1-3; 9 bases line up with TRBD1. With V trimmed by 4 bases and J by 0 bases, 10 bases remained unmatched. The CDR3 length is 18 residues. CDR1 SNHLY and CDR2 FYNNEI come from the germline V gene. The CDR3 protein is CASSVGTGYIASGNTIYF. CDR3 bases: TGTGCCAGCAGTGTAGGGACAGGGTACATTGCCTCTGGAAACACCATATATTTT.

The rearrangement joins TRBV19 to TRBJ1-2, with 9 nucleotides matching TRBD1. In germline, CDR1 is LNHDA, CDR2 SQIVND (reference sequence). CDR3 size: 16 residues. Trimming at V came to 7 bases and at J to 5 bases, leaving 14 bases not matched to a gene. The CDR3 DNA is TGTGCCAGTAATAAAGTTTGGGACAGGGACGTATATGGCTACACCTTC. As protein: CASNKVWDRDVYGYTF.

V usage is TRBV5-6 and J usage is TRBJ2-2; 8 positions match TRBD2. The CDR3 contains 15 residues. Trimming at V came to 3 bases and at J to 6 bases, leaving 7 bases not matched to a gene. The germline V gene encodes CDR1 SGHDT and CDR2 YYEEEE. This chain's CDR3 is CASSSSGGSPGELFF. The CDR3 DNA sequence: TGTGCCAGCAGCTCCTCGGGAGGGTCCCCCGGGGAGCTGTTTTTT.

The chain combines TRBV10-3 with TRBJ2-7; 7 bases are shared with TRBD1. The V gene's germline CDR1 is ENHRY and CDR2 SYGVKD. The CDR3 is 12 amino acids. Trimming cost V 8 bases and J 3 bases; bases outside gene matches: 4. CDR3 coding DNA: TGTGCCATCCGACAGGGAAACTACGAGCAGTACTTC. It translates to CAIRQGNYEQYF.

The rearrangement uses TRBV27 and TRBJ2-6, with 8 bases matching TRBD1. The germline V gene encodes CDR1 MNHEY and CDR2 SMNVEV (reference sequence). This CDR3 is 18 amino acids long. J was trimmed by 0 bases and V by 6 bases; bases with no gene match: 10. The CDR3 loop is CASRSWRDRSSGANVLTF. CDR3 coding DNA: TGTGCCAGCAGATCCTGGCGGGACAGGTCCTCTGGGGCCAACGTCCTGACTTTC.

This clone appeared once. An end of the junction differs from the germline gene, which may be a read error. This chain uses TRBV6-5 with TRBJ1-1, with TRBD1 matching 8 bases. This CDR3 spans 15 amino acids. The germline V gene encodes CDR1 MNHEY and CDR2 SVGAGI. The CDR3 bases are TGTGCCAGCGGTTACAGGGTCGGGCAGGGGGCCGAAGCTTTCTTT. This translates into CASGYRVGQGAEAFF.

The chain joins TRBV6-1 to TRBJ2-7; D is unresolved. V lost 8 bases and J lost 1, with 15 bases in between. The CDR3 loop spans 14 amino acids. Germline V gene lookup returns CDR1 MNHNS and CDR2 SASEGT. CDR3 sequence (DNA): TGTGCCAGCTGTAAACAGCTAACGTCCTACGAGCAGTACTTC. Encoded protein: CASCKQLTSYEQYF.

The V and J genes are TRBV2 and TRBJ1-5; 9 bases are shared with TRBD1. The J segment lost 2 bases and the V segment lost 6 bases, leaving 5 bases of the junction unmatched. The CDR3 runs 15 residues. CDR1 SNHLY and CDR2 FYNNEI come from the germline V gene. CDR3 bases: TGTGCCAGCAGGGAACAGGGGGCCGGCAATCAGCCCCAGCATTTT. Translated, it gives CASREQGAGNQPQHF.